These 2 T cell receptor beta chains originate from one sample sequenced in a study of graft-versus-host responses after intestinal transplantation. Antigen specificity for these receptors is unknown. Profiling relied on immunoSEQ multiplex PCR, and the TCRdb table lists in-frame clones only, not all of them. The sample holds tens of thousands of clones, about 95% seen once. Source: unstimulated CD4+ T cells sorted from spleen or lymph node cells, taken before transplant. These receptors all come from a human donor who was the organ donor for an intestinal transplant.

The rearrangement uses TRBV18 and TRBJ1-4; D gene unclear. This CDR3 is 13 amino acids long. CDR1 is KGHSH and CDR2 is LQKENI in the germline V gene. Trimming shortened V by 3 bases and J by 6 bases, and 8 bases separated the two germline ends. The CDR3 sequence: CASSPGSDEKLFF. The CDR3 DNA sequence: TGTGCCAGCTCACCGGGATCAGATGAAAAACTGTTTTTT.

This chain uses TRBV6-1 with TRBJ1-1, with D possibly TRBD1 on 5 matching bases. Looked up from germline, CDR1 is MNHNS and CDR2 is SASEGT. The V end lost 1 base, the J end lost 7 bases, and 16 bases lay between the germline ends. CDR3 size: 15 residues. The CDR3 DNA reads as TGTGCCAGCAGTGAAGGGGCAGGGCCACCACATGAAGCTTTCTTT. Its translation: CASSEGAGPPHEAFF.